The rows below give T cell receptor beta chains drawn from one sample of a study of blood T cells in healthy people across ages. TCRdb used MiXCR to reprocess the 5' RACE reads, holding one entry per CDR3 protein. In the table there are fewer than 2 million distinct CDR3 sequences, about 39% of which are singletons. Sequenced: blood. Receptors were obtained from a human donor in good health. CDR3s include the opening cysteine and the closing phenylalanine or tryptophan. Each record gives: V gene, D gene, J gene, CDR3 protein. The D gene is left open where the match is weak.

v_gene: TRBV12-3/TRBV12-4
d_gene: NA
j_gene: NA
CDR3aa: CASSERLAREQYF

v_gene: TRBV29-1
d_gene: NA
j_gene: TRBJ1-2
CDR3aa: CSVEEGGGYTF

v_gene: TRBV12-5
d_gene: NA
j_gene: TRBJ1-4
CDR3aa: CASGLVGEKLFF

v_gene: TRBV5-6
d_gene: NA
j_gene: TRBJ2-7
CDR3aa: CASSLREPGEQYF

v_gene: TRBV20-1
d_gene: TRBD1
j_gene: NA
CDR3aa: CSALDRAEQYF

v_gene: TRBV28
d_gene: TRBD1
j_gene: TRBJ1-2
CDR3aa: CASSLSLTGDYGYTF

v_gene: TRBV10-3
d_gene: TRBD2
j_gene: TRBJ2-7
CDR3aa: CAIRASGGVDEQYF

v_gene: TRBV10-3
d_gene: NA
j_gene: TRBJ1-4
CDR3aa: CAISPGATNEKLFF

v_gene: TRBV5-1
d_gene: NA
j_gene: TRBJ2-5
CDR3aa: CAGRGENQETQYF

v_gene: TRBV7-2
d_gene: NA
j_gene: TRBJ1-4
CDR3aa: CASSLDAQLGGEKLFF

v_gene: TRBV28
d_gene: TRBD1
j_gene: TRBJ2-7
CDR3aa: CASSLRQGPSYEQYF

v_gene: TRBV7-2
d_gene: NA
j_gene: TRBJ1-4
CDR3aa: CATARATNEKLFF

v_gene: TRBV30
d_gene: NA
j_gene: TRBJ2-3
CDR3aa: CAWSVQDLDTQYF

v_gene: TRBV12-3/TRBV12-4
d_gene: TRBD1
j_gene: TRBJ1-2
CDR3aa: CASSSGGEIYGYTF

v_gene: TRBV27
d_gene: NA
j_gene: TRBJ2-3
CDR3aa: CASRYLGALDTQYF

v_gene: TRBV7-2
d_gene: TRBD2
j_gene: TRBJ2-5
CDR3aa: CASSLGGTSTETQYF

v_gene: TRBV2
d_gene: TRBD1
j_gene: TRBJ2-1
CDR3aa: CATRDSIDNEQFF

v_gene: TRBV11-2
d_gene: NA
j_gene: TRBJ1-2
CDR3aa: CASSRLSGGPKTNYGYTF

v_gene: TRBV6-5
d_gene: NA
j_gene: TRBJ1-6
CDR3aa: CASSYTTSLADNSPLHF

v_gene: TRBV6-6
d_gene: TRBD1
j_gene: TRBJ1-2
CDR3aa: CASSLGQVTSGYGYTF

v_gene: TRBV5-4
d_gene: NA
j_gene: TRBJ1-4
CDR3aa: CASSSGRGPEKLFF

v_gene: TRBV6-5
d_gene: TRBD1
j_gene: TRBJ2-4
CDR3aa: CAVEPGQGRVQYF

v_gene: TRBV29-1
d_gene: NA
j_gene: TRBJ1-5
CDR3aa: CSVDVKPQHF

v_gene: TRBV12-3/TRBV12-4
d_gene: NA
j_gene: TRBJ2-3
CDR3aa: CASRQATDTQYF

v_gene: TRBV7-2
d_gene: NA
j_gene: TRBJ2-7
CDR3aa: CASSLGYGGLSYEQYF

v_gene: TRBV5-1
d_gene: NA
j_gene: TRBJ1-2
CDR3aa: CASSQERTAYGYTF

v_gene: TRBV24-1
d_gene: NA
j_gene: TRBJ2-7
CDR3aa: CATSDRLGTDYEQYF

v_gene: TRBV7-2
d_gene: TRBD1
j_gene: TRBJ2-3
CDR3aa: CASSLPTGITDTQYF

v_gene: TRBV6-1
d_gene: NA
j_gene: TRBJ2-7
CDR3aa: CASMIESTYEQYF

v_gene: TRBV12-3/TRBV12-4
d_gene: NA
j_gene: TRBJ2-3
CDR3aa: CASTYSRDTQYF

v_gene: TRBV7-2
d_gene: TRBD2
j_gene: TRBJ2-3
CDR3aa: CASSSGTSGGMDTQYF

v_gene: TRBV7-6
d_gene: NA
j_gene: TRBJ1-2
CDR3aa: CASSLGPGTQANYGYTF

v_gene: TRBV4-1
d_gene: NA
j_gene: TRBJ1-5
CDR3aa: CASSDRVSNQPQHF

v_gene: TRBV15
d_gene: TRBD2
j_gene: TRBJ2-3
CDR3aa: CATSRDLRGGRTDTQYF

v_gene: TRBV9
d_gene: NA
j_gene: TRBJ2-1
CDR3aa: CASSVSDLLGEQFF

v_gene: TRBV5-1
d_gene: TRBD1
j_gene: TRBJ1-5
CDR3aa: CASSLNQGANNQPQHF

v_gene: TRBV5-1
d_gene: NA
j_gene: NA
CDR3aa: CASSPRTTTGTQYF

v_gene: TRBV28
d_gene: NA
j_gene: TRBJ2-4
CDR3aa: CASSSPGGENIQYF

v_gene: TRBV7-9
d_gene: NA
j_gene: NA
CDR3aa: CASSLEGFEQYF

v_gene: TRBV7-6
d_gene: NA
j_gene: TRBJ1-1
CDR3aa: CASSLAAGGLDEAFF

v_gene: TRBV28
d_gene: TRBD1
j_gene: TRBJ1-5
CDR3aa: CASSWGTDRGRLNQPQHF

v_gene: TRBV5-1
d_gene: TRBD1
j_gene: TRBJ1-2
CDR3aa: CASSLDPNDRASGYTF

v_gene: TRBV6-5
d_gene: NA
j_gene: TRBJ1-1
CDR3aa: CASSYFAAGSPEAFF

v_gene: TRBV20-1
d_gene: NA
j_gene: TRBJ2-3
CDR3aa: CSAPAGNTDTQYF

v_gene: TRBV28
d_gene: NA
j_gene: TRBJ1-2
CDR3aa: CASSLDGEDGYTF

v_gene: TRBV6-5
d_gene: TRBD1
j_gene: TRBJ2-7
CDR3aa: CASSYGQGGTYEQYF

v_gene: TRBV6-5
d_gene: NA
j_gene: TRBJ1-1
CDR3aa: CASSYWGRGTEAFF

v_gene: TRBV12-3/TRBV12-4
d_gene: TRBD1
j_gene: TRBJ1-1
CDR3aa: CASIMTGVNTEAFF

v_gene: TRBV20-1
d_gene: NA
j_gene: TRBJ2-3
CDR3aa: CSAGFGGWDTQYF

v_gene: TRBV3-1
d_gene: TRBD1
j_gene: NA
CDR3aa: CASSQESGQPATYEQYF

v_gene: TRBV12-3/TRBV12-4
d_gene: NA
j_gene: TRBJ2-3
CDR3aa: CASSLRQKDTQYF

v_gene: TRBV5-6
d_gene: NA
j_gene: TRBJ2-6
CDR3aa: CASSLAGGRTSGANVLTF

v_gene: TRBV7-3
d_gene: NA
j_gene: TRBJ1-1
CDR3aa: CASSLLVQKSEAFF

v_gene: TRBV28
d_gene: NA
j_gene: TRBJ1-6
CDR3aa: CASSWGRLNSPLHF

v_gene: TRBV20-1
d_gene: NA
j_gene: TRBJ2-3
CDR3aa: CSASTAGTDTQYF

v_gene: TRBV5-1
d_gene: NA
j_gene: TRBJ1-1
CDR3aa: CASSLEVSGVREAFF

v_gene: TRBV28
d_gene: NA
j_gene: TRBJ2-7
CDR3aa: CASSPVASPYEQYF

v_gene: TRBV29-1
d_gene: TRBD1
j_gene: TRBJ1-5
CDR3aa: CSAYRGGNQPQHF

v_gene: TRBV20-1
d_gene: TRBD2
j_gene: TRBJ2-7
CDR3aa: CSARDSSGGRYEQYF